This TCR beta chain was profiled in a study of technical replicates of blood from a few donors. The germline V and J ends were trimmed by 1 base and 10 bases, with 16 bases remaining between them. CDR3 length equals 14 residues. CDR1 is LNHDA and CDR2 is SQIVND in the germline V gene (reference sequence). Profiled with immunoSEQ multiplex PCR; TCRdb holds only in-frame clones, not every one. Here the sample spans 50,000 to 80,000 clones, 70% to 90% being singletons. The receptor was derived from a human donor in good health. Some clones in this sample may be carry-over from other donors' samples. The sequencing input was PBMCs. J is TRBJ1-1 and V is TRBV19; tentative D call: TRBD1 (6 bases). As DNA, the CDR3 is TGTGCCAGTAGTATAGCGCTACAGGGAACGGCAGCTTTCTTT. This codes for CASSIALQGTAAFF.